The T cell receptor beta chain under discussion was sequenced for a study of response to subunit inactivated influenza vaccine. This clonotype was counted ten times or more. Each CDR3 protein is one row after TCRdb ran MiXCR on the RT-PCR reads. The sample yields about half a million distinct CDR3 sequences, approximately 11% seen once. Germline V gives CDR1 MNHNS, CDR2 SASEGT. Deletions cut 6 bases from V and 0 bases from J, with 6 bases between. The CDR3 extends over 12 amino acids. The V gene is TRBV6-1, the J gene TRBJ2-7; D is unclear. The source was PBMCs from blood, collected 45 days after vaccination. The receptor's source is a man in his forties or fifties who received an inactivated influenza vaccine. The CDR3 loop is CASSVGSYEQYF. The CDR3 DNA follows: TGTGCCAGCAGCGTCGGCTCCTACGAGCAGTACTTC.